What follows are 29 T cell receptor beta chains derived from one specimen sequenced in a study of T cells in Graves' hyperthyroidism and ophthalmopathy. The investigators amplified TCR beta CDR3 regions from RNA transcripts. TCR CDR3 underwent first-round RT-PCR with the HTBI primer set. TCRdb re-called the multiplex PCR reads through MiXCR, storing one row per CDR3 protein. Of about 600,000 distinct CDR3 sequences detected, about a sixth appear once; the ten largest clones hold 2.5% to 4%. Sample: blood. Receptors originate from a woman between 35 and 50 years old with Graves' ophthalmopathy.

The chain employs TRBV4-1 and TRBJ1-2, with D hard to call. V gave up 1 base and J gave up 2 bases, with 11 bases separating them. CDR1 and CDR2 (germline): MGHRA, YSYEKL. The CDR3 sequence is 15 residues long. For the CDR3, the DNA is TGCGCCAGCAGCCAAGCATTACGGGGAAACTATGGCTACACCTTC. Protein product: CASSQALRGNYGYTF.

The chain carries TRBV3-1 and TRBJ1-3; D call uncertain. The germline gives CDR1 LGHDT, CDR2 YNNKEL (reference sequence). The V end lost 2 bases, the J end lost 7 bases, and 3 bases lay between the germline ends. This CDR3 is 11 amino acids long. The CDR3 region is CASSQLNTIYF. In nucleotides, the CDR3 is TGTGCCAGCAGCCAATTGAACACCATATATTTT.

This clonotype came up many times. The chain has TRBV11-2 and TRBJ2-1; 11 positions match TRBD2. This CDR3 region has 15 residues. The V and J ends lost 1 base and 9 bases, in that order; junction bases with no gene match: 5. Germline V gives CDR1 SGHAT, CDR2 FQNNGV. The CDR3 sequence: CASSLVAGGLTEQFF. The CDR3 coding sequence is TGTGCCAGCAGCTTAGTAGCGGGGGGGCTAACTGAGCAGTTCTTC.

The chain recombines TRBV20-1 with TRBJ1-3; 7 positions agree with TRBD1. Germline V gene lookup returns CDR1 DFQATT and CDR2 SNEGSKA (reference sequence). The length of the CDR3 is 16 residues. V was pared by 0 bases and J by 4 bases, with 9 bases of the junction left unmatched. CDR3 in DNA: TGCAGTGCTAGAGATCAAACAGGGGCTGCAGGAAACACCATATATTTT. Encoded protein: CSARDQTGAAGNTIYF.

This clonotype was picked up a small number of times. The J gene is TRBJ2-7, the V gene TRBV6-2 or TRBV6-3, with a tentative D call TRBD2 (5 bases). Trimming stripped 3 bases from V and 9 bases from J, with 9 bases between. Germline assignment: CDR1 MNHEY and CDR2 SVGEGT. The CDR3 consists of 11 residues. The CDR3 bases are TGTGCCAGCAGTTATTATGGAGGGCAGTACTTC. Residues: CASSYYGGQYF.

There are many counts of this clonotype. V is TRBV2 and J is TRBJ1-4; D is unclear. CDR3 length: 12 amino acids. Looked up from germline, CDR1 is SNHLY and CDR2 is FYNNEI. V lost 6 bases and J lost 5, with 7 bases in between. CDR3 sequence: CASSKENEKLFF. CDR3 coding DNA: TGTGCCAGCAGCAAGGAAAATGAAAAACTGTTTTTT.

This clonotype was seen at least ten times. The rearrangement joins TRBV28 to TRBJ1-6; TRBD1 might be the D (5 bases). The CDR3 has 17 amino acids. Germline loops: CDR1 MDHEN, CDR2 SYDVKM. V was pared by 5 bases and J by 7 bases, with 21 bases between. The CDR3 reads CASSPSPPGGRNSPLHF. The CDR3 bases are TGTGCCAGCAGTCCCTCTCCGCCCGGGGGGAGGAATTCACCCCTCCACTTT.

The V gene is TRBV27, the J gene TRBJ2-1, with 7 bases matching TRBD2. CDR3 length equals 16 residues. The trim removed 6 bases at V and 7 bases at J, leaving 15 bases unmatched. Germline V gene data show CDR1 as MNHEY and CDR2 as SMNVEV (reference sequence). For the CDR3, the DNA is TGTGCCAGCAGCCTTATTTTGGGAGGGCCTGGGAATGAGCAGTTCTTC. Translated, it gives CASSLILGGPGNEQFF.

The V gene is TRBV9, the J gene TRBJ1-1; TRBD1 aligns across 7 bases. CDR1 is SGDLS and CDR2 is YYNGEE in the germline V gene. J gave up 4 bases and V 4 bases, and 7 bases lay outside the gene matches. The CDR3 loop spans 14 amino acids. The CDR3 DNA follows: TGTGCCAGCAGCCGGGACAGCACCTTCACTGAAGCTTTCTTT. Translating it yields CASSRDSTFTEAFF.

Only a few counts were recorded for this clonotype. This chain connects TRBV13 to TRBJ2-1; 8 bases align to TRBD2. The CDR3 sequence is 12 residues long. Unmatched junction bases numbered 8, after V lost 5 bases and J lost 14 bases. Germline V gives CDR1 PRHDT, CDR2 FYEKMQ (reference sequence). The CDR3 DNA follows: TGTGCCAGCAGCGTAGTAGCGGGGCATGAGTTCTTC. Its protein product is CASSVVAGHEFF.

The chain couples TRBV7-9 to TRBJ1-1; the match to TRBD1 covers 7 bases. V trimming: 6 bases; J trimming: 2 bases; junction bases outside the gene matches: 9. This CDR3 region has 15 residues. Germline CDR1 and CDR2: SEHNR and FQNEAQ (reference sequence). The CDR3 protein is CASRTGSGINTEAFF. CDR3 coding DNA: TGTGCCAGCAGGACAGGGTCAGGTATAAACACTGAAGCTTTCTTT.

The J gene is TRBJ1-6, the V gene TRBV30; possible D gene TRBD1, 6 bases. The CDR3 is 16 amino acids. V was cut by 3 bases and J by 10 bases, with 22 bases left in between. Germline V gene lookup returns CDR1 GTSNPN and CDR2 SVGIG (reference sequence). For the CDR3, the DNA is TGTGCCTGGAGCCCAGAGGTGGGGGGCTCGGGGTCACCCCTCCACTTT. Translation: CAWSPEVGGSGSPLHF. The whole variable domain, remainder taken from reference TRBV30 and TRBJ1-6, is SQTIHQWPATLVQPVGSPLSLECTVEGTSNPNLYWYRQAAGRGLQLLFYSVGIGQISSEVPQNLSASRPQDRQFILSSKKLLLSDSGFYLCAWSPEVGGSGSPLHFGNGTRLTVT.

This clonotype was recorded many times. This CDR3 is CASSFGKGTGVGSANTGELFF. CDR3 in DNA: TGTGCCAGCAGTTTCGGCAAGGGAACAGGGGTTGGTAGCGCAAACACCGGGGAGCTGTTTTTT. This sequence joins TRBV12-3 or TRBV12-4 and TRBJ2-2, with 7 bases aligning to TRBD1. This CDR3 is built from 21 residues. V trimming: 3 bases; J trimming: 2 bases; junction bases outside the gene matches: 21.

The V and J genes are TRBV5-6 and TRBJ2-5; TRBD2 is a possible D gene (5 bases). Germline V lookup: CDR1 SGHDT, CDR2 YYEEEE. This CDR3 region has 16 residues. V was clipped by 2 bases and J by 2 bases, with 16 bases between them. The chain's CDR3 is CASSLVEGEVQETQYF. The CDR3 DNA sequence: TGTGCCAGCAGCTTAGTAGAGGGAGAGGTTCAAGAGACCCAGTACTTC.

Ten or more counts support this clonotype. This sequence joins TRBV3-1 and TRBJ2-5, with no clear D. Trimming took off 0 bases at V and 5 bases at J, with 7 bases between the two ends. CDR1 is LGHDT and CDR2 is YNNKEL in the germline V gene (reference sequence). The CDR3 is 13 residues long. The DNA of the CDR3 is TGTGCCAGCAGCCAAGATACCTGGGAGACCCAGTACTTC. Translation: CASSQDTWETQYF.

This clonotype was found many times. The J gene is TRBJ2-2, the V gene TRBV11-2; D gene uncertain. From germline, CDR1 is SGHAT and CDR2 FQNNGV. This CDR3 is 12 amino acids long. Trimming shortened V by 5 bases and J by 3 bases, and 4 bases separated the two germline ends. The CDR3 is CASSRDTGELFF. The CDR3 DNA is TGTGCCAGCAGCCGCGACACCGGGGAGCTGTTTTTT.

The CDR3 region has the DNA TGTGCCAGCAGCCAAGAGCCGGTTGTCATGGGAACTGAAGCTTTCTTT. As protein: CASSQEPVVMGTEAFF. The genes are TRBV4-2 and TRBJ1-1; the D is unclear. The CDR3 length is 16 residues. Trimming took 0 bases from V and 5 from J, leaving 16 bases between them. Looked up from germline, CDR1 is LGHNA and CDR2 is YNFKEQ.

The V call is TRBV7-9, the J call TRBJ2-3, with a weak D call TRBD1 (6 bases). Germline lookup yields CDR1 SEHNR and CDR2 FQNEAQ (reference sequence). Trimming removed 3 bases at V and 8 bases at J, with 15 bases between. The CDR3 covers 14 residues. CDR3 residues: CASSFQGPKATQYF. CDR3 nucleotide sequence: TGTGCCAGCAGCTTCCAGGGGCCCAAGGCTACGCAGTATTTT.

This clonotype was counted a few times. J is TRBJ1-5 and V is TRBV7-8; 8 bases agree with TRBD1. The V segment lost 4 bases and the J segment 4 bases; nucleotides outside the gene matches: 3. The CDR3 length is 14 residues. Germline values: CDR1 SGHVS, CDR2 FQNEAQ. DNA for the CDR3: TGTGCCAGCAGCTACGACAGGGGAAATCAGCCCCAGCATTTT. Encoded protein: CASSYDRGNQPQHF.

This clonotype has a handful of counts. This sequence joins TRBV12-3 or TRBV12-4 and TRBJ1-4, with 9 bases lining up with TRBD1. The CDR3 contains 17 residues. V lost 5 bases to trimming and J lost 8 bases; unmatched junction nucleotides: 15. CDR3 DNA: TGTGCCAGCAGTGTGTCCCGGGACAGGGTAGGGAGGGAAAAACTGTTTTTT. Amino acids: CASSVSRDRVGREKLFF.

This chain links TRBV27 with TRBJ1-6; D is perhaps TRBD1 (5 bases). The CDR3 sequence is 19 residues long. Germline V CDR1 and CDR2: MNHEY, SMNVEV (reference sequence). Deletions cut 3 bases from V and 0 bases from J, with 18 bases between. The CDR3 coding sequence is TGTGCCAGCAGTTTTCGGTACTCCCCAGGGCTCTCCTATAATTCACCCCTCCACTTT. Encoded protein: CASSFRYSPGLSYNSPLHF.

This chain joins TRBV6-5 and TRBJ2-7; no reliable D call. This CDR3 has 13 residues. V was shortened by 0 bases and J by 4 bases, with 7 bases between the two germline ends. The germline V gene has CDR1 MNHEY and CDR2 SVGAGI. For the CDR3, the DNA is TGTGCCAGCAGTTACTCAATGGGGTACGAGCAGTACTTC. This codes for CASSYSMGYEQYF.

This clonotype was picked up a small number of times. The CDR3: CATSESGTTFGEQYF. CDR3 bases: TGTGCCACCAGTGAATCCGGGACTACCTTCGGCGAGCAGTACTTC. The chain has TRBV24-1 and TRBJ2-7, with 7 nucleotides matching TRBD2. The germline V gene encodes CDR1 KGHDR and CDR2 SFDVKD. V shed 4 bases and J 6 bases; nucleotides not matched to a gene: 11. This CDR3 is 15 amino acids long.

This clonotype was counted many times. This chain joins TRBV5-1 and TRBJ1-4; no clear D. The length of the CDR3 is 16 residues. Per the germline V gene, CDR1 is SGHRS and CDR2 is YFSETQ. Trimming shortened V by 3 bases and J by 0 bases, and 12 bases separated the two germline ends. The CDR3 spells CASSSTAGPTNEKLFF. Written as DNA, the CDR3 is TGCGCCAGCAGCTCGACGGCAGGCCCAACTAATGAAAAACTGTTTTTT.

This clonotype was observed many times. The chain uses TRBV12-3 or TRBV12-4 and TRBJ2-7; 10 bases align to TRBD2. Trimming took 4 bases from V and 1 from J; bases not matched to a gene: 7. CDR3 length: 16 residues. Here the CDR3 reads CASSSRRLAGSYEQYF. In DNA, the CDR3 is TGTGCCAGCAGTTCCCGTCGACTAGCGGGTTCCTACGAGCAGTACTTC.

This clonotype occurred many times. The V and J genes are TRBV20-1 and TRBJ2-1; D tentatively fits TRBD1 or TRBD2 (6 bases each). The V and J ends lost 1 base and 2 bases respectively, with 12 bases between them. In germline, CDR1 is DFQATT, CDR2 SNEGSKA (reference sequence). The CDR3 sequence is 15 residues long. The CDR3 DNA sequence: TGCAGTGCTAGAGGGGGGCTAGCGACCTACAATGAGCAGTTCTTC. Its translation: CSARGGLATYNEQFF.

About this clonotype: Possible read error: a much larger clone is one base away. The chain joins TRBV12-3 or TRBV12-4 to TRBJ2-2; TRBD1 aligns across 8 bases. V was pared by 2 bases and J by 7 bases, with 3 bases of the junction left unmatched. The CDR3 consists of 14 residues. The CDR3 sequence: CASSLQGALGELFF. The CDR3 region has the DNA TGTGCCAGCAGTTTACAGGGGGCCCTCGGGGAGCTGTTTTTT.

This sequence joins TRBV11-2 and TRBJ2-2; 13 bases agree with TRBD2. The J segment lost 6 bases and the V segment lost 8 bases, leaving 12 bases of the junction unmatched. In germline, CDR1 is SGHAT, CDR2 FQNNGV. The CDR3 totals 17 residues. CDR3 DNA: TGTGCCAGCGGTCCGGGACTAGCGGGACTAGGGGCCGGGGAGCTGTTTTTT. Translating gives CASGPGLAGLGAGELFF.

The table lists this clonotype with many counts. Here the CDR3 DNA reads TGTGCCAGCAGCCCGGGACTAGCGGGAGGCCGATACGAGCAGTACTTC. It yields the protein CASSPGLAGGRYEQYF. The J gene is TRBJ2-7, the V gene TRBV28, with TRBD2 identical over 15 bases. The CDR3 spans 16 residues. The germline V gene encodes CDR1 MDHEN and CDR2 SYDVKM. With V trimmed by 6 bases and J by 4 bases, 7 bases remained unmatched. Supplemented by reference TRBV28 and TRBJ2-7, the full variable domain reads DVKVTQSSRYLVKRTGEKVFLECVQDMDHENMFWYRQDPGLGLRLIYFSYDVKMKEKGDIPEGYSVSREKKERFSLILESASTNQTSMYLCASSPGLAGGRYEQYFGPGTRLTVT.